This is a list of T cell receptor beta chains from one sample in a study of blood T cells in healthy people across ages. TCRdb reanalysed the 5' RACE reads using MiXCR and keeps one entry per CDR3 protein. The table lists about 1.6 million distinct CDR3 sequences, roughly 30% of them singletons. The sequenced sample was blood. The receptors were gathered from a woman aged 25 to 39 in good health. Each CDR3 is given without its conserved first and last residue.

>12|TRBJ2-6|TRBV29-1
SVEILNGANVLT
>14|TRBJ2-7|TRBV5-6
ASSPLRAGVAYEQY
>11|TRBJ2-7|TRBV29-1
SVIRDTIYEQY
>13|TRBJ2-4|TRBV18
ASSPPAVAKNIQY
>14|TRBJ2-1|TRBV5-1
ASSGKLAGEHNEQF
>13|TRBJ2-3|TRBV7-9
ASTADYRGPDTQY
>13|TRBJ1-1|TRBV20-1
SARRAGVVNTEAF
>13|TRBJ2-1|TRBV5-1
ARRAGLSSYNEQF
>10|TRBJ2-1|TRBV30
ARLTNYNEQF
>14|TRBJ2-7|TRBV4-1
ASSPARASGFYEQY
>15|TRBJ1-2|TRBV7-9
ASSPEVPTGGDYGYT
>11|.|TRBV12-3/TRBV12-4
ASSTTVQETQF
>13|TRBJ2-1|TRBV20-1
SARVQAGRSNEQF
>12|.|TRBV2
ASRGGTGPHEQY
>14|TRBJ2-7|TRBV20-1
SATPSGSTSGKGQY
>14|.|TRBV5-1
ASSLHGTGVGETQY
>14|TRBJ1-3|TRBV4-1
ASRLGQGAGGNTIY
>13|TRBJ2-3|TRBV28
ASSPRQRFRNTQY
>16|TRBJ2-3|TRBV9
ASSVEGIGTGRTDTQY
>13|TRBJ2-7|TRBV10-3
AITKDGEGSYEQY
>12|TRBJ2-3|TRBV24-1
ATSDLGSTDTQY
>8|TRBJ2-1|TRBV20-1
SPVQGGPF
>11|TRBJ2-5|TRBV7-9
ASSRLQGIEQY
>14|TRBJ2-3|TRBV2
ASSERQAPRTDTQY
>13|TRBJ1-2|TRBV6-5
ASSYLRDRVNGYT
>13|TRBJ2-7|TRBV10-3
AISPRGNGAYEQY
>12|TRBJ1-2|TRBV10-2
ATQEMGRDYGYT
>13|TRBJ1-4|TRBV4-1
ASSQPTGLGEKLF
>13|TRBJ2-5|TRBV24-1
ATSDLQGPQETQY
>14|TRBJ2-5|TRBV7-9
ASSSGQGRDQETQY
>14|TRBJ2-2|TRBV20-1
SARDSGTSNTGELF
>15|.|TRBV3-1
ASSQGTSGGPSYEQY
>15|TRBJ1-1|TRBV27
ASSTRDGRRLNTEAF
>13|TRBJ2-2|TRBV7-7
ASSLDSGDTGELF
>13|TRBJ2-1|TRBV7-3
ASSSRGGVYNGQF
>13|TRBJ2-1|TRBV7-8
ASSHDRSSYNEQF
>14|TRBJ1-2|TRBV20-1
SARDWPSSGDYGYT
>12|TRBJ1-4|TRBV29-1
SVEFEGSGEKLF
>16|TRBJ1-4|TRBV5-1
ASSSEGAVYRTNEKLF
>13|TRBJ2-7|TRBV11-2
ASSLALDSFYEQY
>14|TRBJ2-1|TRBV7-9
ASSNGLAGGPGEQF